This note documents a single T cell receptor (beta chain) sequence. Its target is unknown. Making TCR cDNA involved 5'RACE template switching, which added UMIs and a universal primer site. Each CDR3 protein is one row after TCRdb ran MiXCR on the 5' RACE reads. This table holds under 300,000 distinct CDR3 sequences, 10% to 15% found once. The data stem from a study of T cells after yellow fever vaccination. Study information: Fractions of limited cellularity were prepared by means of SMART-Seq v4 Ultra Low Input. General study findings and limits: Weaker overall was a secondary response that nonetheless peaked faster, on day 5 versus 15.

Germline-derived CDR1 and CDR2 are MNHEY and SVGEGT. V dropped 1 base and J dropped 13 bases, with 8 bases sitting between them. The CDR3 is 11 residues long. V is TRBV6-2 or TRBV6-3 and J is TRBJ2-1; no clear D. The clonotype was recovered from a man younger than 40 who received the YFV17D yellow fever vaccine. Sequencing was performed on CD4+ T cells sorted from PBMCs, taken 45 days after the yellow fever booster vaccination. CDR3: CASSYFGPQFF. CDR3 coding DNA: TGTGCCAGCAGTTACTTCGGGCCCCAGTTCTTC.